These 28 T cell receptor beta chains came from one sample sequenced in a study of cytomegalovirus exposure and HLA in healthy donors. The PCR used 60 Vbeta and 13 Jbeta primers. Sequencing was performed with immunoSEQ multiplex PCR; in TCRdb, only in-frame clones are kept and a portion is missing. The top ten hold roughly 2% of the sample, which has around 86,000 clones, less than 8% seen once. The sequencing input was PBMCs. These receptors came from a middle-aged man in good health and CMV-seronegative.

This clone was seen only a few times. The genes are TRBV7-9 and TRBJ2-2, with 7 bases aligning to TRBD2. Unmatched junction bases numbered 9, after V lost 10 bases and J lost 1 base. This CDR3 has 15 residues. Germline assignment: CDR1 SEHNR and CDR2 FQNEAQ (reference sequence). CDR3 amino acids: CATMGGALNTGELFF. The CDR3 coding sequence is TGTGCCACCATGGGAGGGGCCTTGAACACCGGGGAGCTGTTTTTT.

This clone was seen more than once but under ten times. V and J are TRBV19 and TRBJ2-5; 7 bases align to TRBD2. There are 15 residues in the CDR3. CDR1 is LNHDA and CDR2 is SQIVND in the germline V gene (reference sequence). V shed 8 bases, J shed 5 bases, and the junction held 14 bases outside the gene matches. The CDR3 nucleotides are TGTGCCAGTCGTTCGGTCGTGCGGGAGCCCGAGACCCAGTACTTC. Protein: CASRSVVREPETQYF.

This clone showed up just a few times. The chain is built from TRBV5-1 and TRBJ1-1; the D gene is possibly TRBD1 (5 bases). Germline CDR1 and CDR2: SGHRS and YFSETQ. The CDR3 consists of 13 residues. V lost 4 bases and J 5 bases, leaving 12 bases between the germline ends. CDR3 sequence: CASSRGRGTEAFF. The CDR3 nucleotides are TGCGCCAGCAGCCGAGGAAGGGGAACTGAAGCTTTCTTT.

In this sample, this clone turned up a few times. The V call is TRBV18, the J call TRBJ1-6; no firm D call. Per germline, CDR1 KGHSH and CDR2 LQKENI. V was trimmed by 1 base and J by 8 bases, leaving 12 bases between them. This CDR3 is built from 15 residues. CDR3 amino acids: CASSPRDTSYSPLHF. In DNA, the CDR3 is TGTGCCAGCTCACCACGAGACACCTCGTATTCACCCCTCCACTTT.

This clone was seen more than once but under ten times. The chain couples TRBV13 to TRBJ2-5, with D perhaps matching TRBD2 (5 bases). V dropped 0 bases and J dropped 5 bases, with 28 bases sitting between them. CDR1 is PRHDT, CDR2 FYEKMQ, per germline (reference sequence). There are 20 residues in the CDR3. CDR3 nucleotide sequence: TGTGCCAGCAGCTTAGGCCTAGGCGAGGGCCCCCTTAATGAATCCGAGACCCAGTACTTC. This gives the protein CASSLGLGEGPLNESETQYF. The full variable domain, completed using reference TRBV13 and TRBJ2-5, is AAGVIQSPRHLIKEKRETATLKCYPIPRHDTVYWYQQGPGQDPQFLISFYEKMQSDKGSIPDRFSAQQFSDYHSELNMSSLELGDSALYFCASSLGLGEGPLNESETQYFGPGTRLLVL.

For the CDR3, the DNA is TGTGCCAGCAGCCCACTAGCGGGAGGCACAGATACGCAGTATTTT. Protein sequence: CASSPLAGGTDTQYF. The chain carries TRBV7-3 and TRBJ2-3; 11 bases agree with TRBD2. CDR1 is SGHTA and CDR2 is FQGTGA in the germline V gene. The CDR3 has 15 residues. After removal of 5 bases from V and 1 base from J, the junction contained 2 bases not matched to a gene.

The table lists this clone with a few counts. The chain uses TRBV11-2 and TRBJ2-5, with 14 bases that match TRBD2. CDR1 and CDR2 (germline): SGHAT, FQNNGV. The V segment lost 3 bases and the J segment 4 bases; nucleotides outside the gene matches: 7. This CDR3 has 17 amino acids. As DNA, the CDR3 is TGTGCCAGCAGCTTCGTGACCGGGACTAGCGGGGGAGAGACCCAGTACTTC. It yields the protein CASSFVTGTSGGETQYF.

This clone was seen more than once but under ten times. The CDR3 DNA sequence: TGTGCCAGCACCAAGGGGCTGGCTATTGAAGCTTTCTTT. Protein sequence: CASTKGLAIEAFF. The chain carries TRBV2 and TRBJ1-1, with D tentatively TRBD1 (5 bases). V shed 7 bases and J shed 7 bases, with 16 bases lying between them. Germline V gene data show CDR1 as SNHLY and CDR2 as FYNNEI. The CDR3 consists of 13 residues.

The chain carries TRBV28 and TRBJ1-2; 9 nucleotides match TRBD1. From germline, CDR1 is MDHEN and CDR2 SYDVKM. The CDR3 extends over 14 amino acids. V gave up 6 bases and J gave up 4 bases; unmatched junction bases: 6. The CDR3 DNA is TGTGCCAGCAGACCCGGGACAGGGCTCTATGGCTACACCTTC. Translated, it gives CASRPGTGLYGYTF.

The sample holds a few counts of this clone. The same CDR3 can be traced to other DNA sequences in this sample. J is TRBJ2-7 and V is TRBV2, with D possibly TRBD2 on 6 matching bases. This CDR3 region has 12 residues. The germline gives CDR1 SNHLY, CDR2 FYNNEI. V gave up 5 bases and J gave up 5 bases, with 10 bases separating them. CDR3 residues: CASSPGGDEQYF. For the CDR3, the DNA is TGTGCCAGCAGTCCAGGAGGGGACGAGCAGTACTTC.

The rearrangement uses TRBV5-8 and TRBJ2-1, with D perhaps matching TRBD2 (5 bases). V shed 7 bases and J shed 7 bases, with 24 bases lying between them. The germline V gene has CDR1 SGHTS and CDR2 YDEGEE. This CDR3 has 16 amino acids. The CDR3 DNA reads TGTGCCAGCCAAATCGGGCGAGGACCCACGGGAAATGAGCAGTTCTTC. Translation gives CASQIGRGPTGNEQFF. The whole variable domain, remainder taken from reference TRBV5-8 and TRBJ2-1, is EAGVTQSPTHLIKTRGQQATLRCSPISGHTSVYWYQQALGLGLQFLLWYDEGEERNRGNFPPRFSGRQFPNYSSELNVNALELEDSALYLCASQIGRGPTGNEQFFGPGTRLTVL.

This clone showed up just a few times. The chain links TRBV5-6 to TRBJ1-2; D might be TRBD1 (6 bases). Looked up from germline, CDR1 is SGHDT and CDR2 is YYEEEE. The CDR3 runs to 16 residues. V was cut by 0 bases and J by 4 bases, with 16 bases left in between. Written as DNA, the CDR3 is TGTGCCAGCAGCTTGGGCCGAAGGGGGTCGGGCTATGGCTACACCTTC. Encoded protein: CASSLGRRGSGYGYTF.

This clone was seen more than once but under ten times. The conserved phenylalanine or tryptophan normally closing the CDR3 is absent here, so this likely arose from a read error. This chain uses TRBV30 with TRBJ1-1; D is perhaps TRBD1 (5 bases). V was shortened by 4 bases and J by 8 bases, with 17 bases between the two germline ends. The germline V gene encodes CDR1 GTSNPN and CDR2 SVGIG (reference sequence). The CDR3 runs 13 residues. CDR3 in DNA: TGTGCCTGGAATCAGATAACAGGTTTGGAAGCTTTCGTT. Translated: CAWNQITGLEAFV.

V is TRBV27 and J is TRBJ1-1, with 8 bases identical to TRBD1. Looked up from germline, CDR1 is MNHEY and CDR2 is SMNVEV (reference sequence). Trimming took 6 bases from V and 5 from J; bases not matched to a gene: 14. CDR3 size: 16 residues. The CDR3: CASSPLGQGGNTEAFF. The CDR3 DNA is TGTGCCAGCAGCCCCCTAGGACAGGGAGGGAATACTGAAGCTTTCTTT.

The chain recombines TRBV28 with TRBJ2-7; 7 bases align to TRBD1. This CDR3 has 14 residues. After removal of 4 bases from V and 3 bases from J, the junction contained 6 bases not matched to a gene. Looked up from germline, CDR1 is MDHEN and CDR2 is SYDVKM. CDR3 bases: TGTGCCAGCAGTTATGGGACAGCGTTCTACGAGCAGTACTTC. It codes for CASSYGTAFYEQYF.

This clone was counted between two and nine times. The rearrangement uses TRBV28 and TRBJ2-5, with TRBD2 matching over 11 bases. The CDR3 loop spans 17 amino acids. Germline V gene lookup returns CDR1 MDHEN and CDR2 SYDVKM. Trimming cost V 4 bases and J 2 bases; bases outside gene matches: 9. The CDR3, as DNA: TGTGCCAGCAGTTCCCTTGCTAGCGGGGGGATTCAAGAGACCCAGTACTTC. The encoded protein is CASSSLASGGIQETQYF.

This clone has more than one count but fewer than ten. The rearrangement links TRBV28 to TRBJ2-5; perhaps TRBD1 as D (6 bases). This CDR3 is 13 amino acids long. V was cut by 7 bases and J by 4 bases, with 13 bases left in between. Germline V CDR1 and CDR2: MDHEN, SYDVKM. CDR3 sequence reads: CASTWGRGETQYF. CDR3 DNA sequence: TGTGCCAGCACCTGGGGCAGGGGAGAGACCCAGTACTTC.

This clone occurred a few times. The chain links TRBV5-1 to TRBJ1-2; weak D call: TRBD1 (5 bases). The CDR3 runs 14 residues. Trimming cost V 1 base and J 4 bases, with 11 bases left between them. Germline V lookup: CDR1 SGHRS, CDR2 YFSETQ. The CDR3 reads CASSLIGATYGYTF. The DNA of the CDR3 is TGCGCCAGCAGCTTGATAGGGGCCACCTATGGCTACACCTTC.

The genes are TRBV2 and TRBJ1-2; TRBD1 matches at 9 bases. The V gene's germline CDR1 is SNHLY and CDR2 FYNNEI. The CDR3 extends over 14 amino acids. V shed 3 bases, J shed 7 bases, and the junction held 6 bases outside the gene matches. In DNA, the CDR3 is TGTGCCAGCAGTGAGGACAGGGGAGGAGGTGGCTACACCTTC. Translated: CASSEDRGGGGYTF.

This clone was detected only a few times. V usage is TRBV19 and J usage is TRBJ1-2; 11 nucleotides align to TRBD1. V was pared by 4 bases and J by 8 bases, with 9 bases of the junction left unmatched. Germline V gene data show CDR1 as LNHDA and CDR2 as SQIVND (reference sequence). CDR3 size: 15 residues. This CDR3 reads CASSTAGTGGRGYTF. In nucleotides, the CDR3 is TGTGCCAGTAGTACCGCCGGGACAGGGGGTCGCGGCTACACCTTC.

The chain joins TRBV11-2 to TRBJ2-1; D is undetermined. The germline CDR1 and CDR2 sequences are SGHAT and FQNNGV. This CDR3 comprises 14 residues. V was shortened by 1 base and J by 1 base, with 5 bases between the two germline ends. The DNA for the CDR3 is TGTGCCAGCAGCTTAGCGGGTTCCTACAATGAGCAGTTCTTC. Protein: CASSLAGSYNEQFF.

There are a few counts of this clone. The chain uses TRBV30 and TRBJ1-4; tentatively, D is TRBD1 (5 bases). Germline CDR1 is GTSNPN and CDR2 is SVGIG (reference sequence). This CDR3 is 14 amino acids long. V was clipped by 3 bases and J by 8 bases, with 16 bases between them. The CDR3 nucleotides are TGTGCCTGGAGCGTGCCTGGGGCCGACGAAAAACTGTTTTTT. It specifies CAWSVPGADEKLFF.

Here the CDR3 DNA reads TGTGCCAGCAGCGCGGGAGAGACAGATACGCAGTATTTT. It is translated as CASSAGETDTQYF. This rearrangement joins TRBV6-1 to TRBJ2-3, with 7 positions matching TRBD2. The CDR3 runs to 13 residues. Germline V CDR1 and CDR2: MNHNS, SASEGT. The V and J ends lost 6 bases and 3 bases, in that order; junction bases with no gene match: 3.

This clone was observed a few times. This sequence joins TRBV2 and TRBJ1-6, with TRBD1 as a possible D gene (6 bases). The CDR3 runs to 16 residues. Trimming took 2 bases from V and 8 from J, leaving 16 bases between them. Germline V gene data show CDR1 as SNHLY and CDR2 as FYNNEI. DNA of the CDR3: TGTGCCAGCAGTGAAACCATACGGGCAGGGGATTCACCCCTCCACTTT. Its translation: CASSETIRAGDSPLHF.

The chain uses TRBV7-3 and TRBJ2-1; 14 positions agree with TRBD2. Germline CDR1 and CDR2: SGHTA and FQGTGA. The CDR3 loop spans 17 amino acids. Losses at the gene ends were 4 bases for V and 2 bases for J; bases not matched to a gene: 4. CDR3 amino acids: CASSSSGLAGAYNEQFF. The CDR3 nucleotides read TGTGCCAGCAGCTCCTCGGGACTAGCGGGGGCCTACAATGAGCAGTTCTTC.

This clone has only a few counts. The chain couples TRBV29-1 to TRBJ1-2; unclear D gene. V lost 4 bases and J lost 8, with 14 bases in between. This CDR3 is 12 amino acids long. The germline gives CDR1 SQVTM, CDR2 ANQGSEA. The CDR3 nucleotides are TGCAGCGTTGGGGAGATTCCTATGGGCTACACCTTC. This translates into CSVGEIPMGYTF.

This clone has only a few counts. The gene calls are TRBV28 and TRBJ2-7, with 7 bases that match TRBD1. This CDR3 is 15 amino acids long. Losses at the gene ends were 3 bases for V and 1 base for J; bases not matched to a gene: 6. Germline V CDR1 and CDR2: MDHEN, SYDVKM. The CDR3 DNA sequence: TGTGCCAGCAGTTTCCCGCGGACAGGTTCCTACGAGCAGTACTTC. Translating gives CASSFPRTGSYEQYF.

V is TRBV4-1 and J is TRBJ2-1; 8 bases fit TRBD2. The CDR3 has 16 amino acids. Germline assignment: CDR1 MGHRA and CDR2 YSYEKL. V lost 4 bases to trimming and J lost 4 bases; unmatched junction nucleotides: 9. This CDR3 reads CASSPFLAGPYNEQFF. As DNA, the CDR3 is TGCGCCAGCAGCCCGTTCCTAGCGGGCCCTTACAATGAGCAGTTCTTC.